This T cell receptor beta chain was retrieved from a study of shared clonotypes between healthy human individuals. This table comes from immunoSEQ multiplex PCR, and its TCRdb copy is limited to in-frame clones, with some not included. Of millions of clones listed, more than 80% are singletons. Naive CD4+ cells were CD45RA-selected; the remaining cells were memory. There are 12 residues in the CDR3. Germline V gene lookup returns CDR1 SNHLY and CDR2 FYNNEI. Trimming took 7 bases from V and 4 from J, leaving 9 bases between them. The TCR originated in a man aged 18 to 35 in good health. Some clones in this sample may be carry-over from other donors' samples. The V gene is TRBV2, the J gene TRBJ2-3, with D perhaps TRBD1 or TRBD2 (5 bases each). Input material: naive CD4+ T cells from PBMCs. The subset: CD45RA+ positively selected. The CDR3 region has the DNA TGTGCCAGCAAAGGGGACGCAGATACGCAGTATTTT. Its translation is CASKGDADTQYF.